These 17 T cell receptor beta chains share one sample of origin, sequenced in a study of early T cells in non-severe SARS-CoV-2 infection. TCRdb passed the 5' RACE reads through MiXCR, listing each CDR3 protein once. The table includes about 61,000 distinct CDR3 sequences, around 13% detected once. The specimen was whole blood, collected at baseline. The origin of the receptors is an adult who was a healthcare worker with PCR-confirmed SARS-CoV-2 infection or an uninfected control (not recorded which). The donor label of this sample is uncertain.

The chain couples TRBV11-2 to TRBJ2-5; TRBD2 might be the D (5 bases). V dropped 0 bases and J dropped 4 bases, with 15 bases sitting between them. The CDR3 sequence is 16 residues long. Germline loops: CDR1 SGHAT, CDR2 FQNNGV. CDR3 nucleotide sequence: TGTGCCAGCAGCTTAGATTGGCCGGGGATGGGAGAGACCCAGTACTTC. Translated, it gives CASSLDWPGMGETQYF. The full variable domain, rest sourced from reference TRBV11-2 and TRBJ2-5, is EAGVAQSPRYKIIEKRQSVAFWCNPISGHATLYWYQQILGQGPKLLIQFQNNGVVDDSQLPKDRFSAERLKGVDSTLKIQPAKLEDSAVYLCASSLDWPGMGETQYFGPGTRLLVL.

This clonotype occurred many times. The genes are TRBV5-1 and TRBJ2-1; no definite D call. V was cut by 6 bases and J by 6 bases, with 7 bases left in between. This CDR3 is built from 11 residues. Looked up from germline, CDR1 is SGHRS and CDR2 is YFSETQ. The CDR3 DNA sequence: TGCGCCAGCAATCTCCCCAATGAGCAGTTCTTC. It specifies CASNLPNEQFF.

This sequence joins TRBV24-1 and TRBJ2-7, with D perhaps matching TRBD1 (5 bases). The germline V gene has CDR1 KGHDR and CDR2 SFDVKD. The V end lost 10 bases, the J end lost 4 bases, and 7 bases lay between the germline ends. The CDR3 has 10 amino acids. CDR3 sequence (DNA): TGTGCCACGGGGCCATACGAGCAGTACGTC. Translating it yields CATGPYEQYV.

This clonotype has a count of ten or more. This chain connects TRBV29-1 to TRBJ2-1; 9 bases match TRBD1. CDR3 length equals 13 residues. Germline assignment: CDR1 SQVTM and CDR2 ANQGSEA. The V and J ends lost 5 bases and 4 bases, in that order; junction bases with no gene match: 3. In nucleotides, the CDR3 is TGCAGCGTTAGACAGGGGGAGTACAATGAGCAGTTCTTC. It yields the protein CSVRQGEYNEQFF.

In its sample, this clonotype was seen many times. V gene TRBV4-2 combines with J gene TRBJ2-1, with 7 bases matching TRBD1. This CDR3 has 16 amino acids. Losses at the gene ends were 4 bases for V and 4 bases for J; bases not matched to a gene: 10. The V gene's germline CDR1 is LGHNA and CDR2 YNFKEQ. The CDR3, as DNA: TGTGCCAGCAGCCCCCCCGACAGGGTGTCTTACAATGAGCAGTTCTTC. It codes for CASSPPDRVSYNEQFF.

This clonotype was seen only a few times. This sequence joins TRBV11-2 and TRBJ2-5, with D perhaps matching TRBD1 (5 bases). Trimming left V 8 bases short and J 2 bases short, with 18 bases between. In germline, CDR1 is SGHAT, CDR2 FQNNGV. The CDR3 contains 15 residues. The chain's CDR3 is CASSAETASQETQYF. The CDR3 DNA reads as TGTGCCAGCTCTGCGGAGACAGCCTCACAAGAGACCCAGTACTTC. The variable domain in full, completed from reference TRBV11-2 and TRBJ2-5, reads EAGVAQSPRYKIIEKRQSVAFWCNPISGHATLYWYQQILGQGPKLLIQFQNNGVVDDSQLPKDRFSAERLKGVDSTLKIQPAKLEDSAVYLCASSAETASQETQYFGPGTRLLVL.

This sequence joins TRBV12-3 or TRBV12-4 and TRBJ1-2; D is unclear. V was shortened by 4 bases and J by 8 bases, with 17 bases between the two germline ends. The CDR3 spans 14 residues. The DNA of the CDR3 is TGTGCCAGCAGTTATCTAATTCGACATGGAGGCTACACCTTC. It codes for CASSYLIRHGGYTF.

There are many counts of this clonotype. The chain carries TRBV6-2 or TRBV6-3 and TRBJ2-3; possibly TRBD1 or TRBD2 for D (5 bases each). Germline values: CDR1 MNHEY, CDR2 SVGEGT. V lost 0 bases and J lost 0, with 13 bases in between. The CDR3 consists of 17 residues. In nucleotides, the CDR3 is TGTGCCAGCAGTTACTCTTGGGACGGAACTAGCACAGATACGCAGTATTTT. It specifies CASSYSWDGTSTDTQYF.

The chain recombines TRBV6-5 with TRBJ2-5; possible D gene TRBD1, 6 bases. Trimming stripped 2 bases from V and 5 bases from J, with 15 bases between. Looked up from germline, CDR1 is MNHEY and CDR2 is SVGAGI. The CDR3 extends over 15 amino acids. The CDR3 DNA reads TGTGCCAGCAGTTACGGTCCAGGGGAAGGGGAGACCCAGTACTTC. Protein product: CASSYGPGEGETQYF.

The chain combines TRBV5-1 with TRBJ2-7; 9 bases fit TRBD1. Germline values: CDR1 SGHRS, CDR2 YFSETQ. Unmatched junction bases numbered 9, after V lost 4 bases and J lost 1 base. The CDR3 has 16 amino acids. The CDR3 DNA follows: TGCGCCAGCAGCCCCGACTTGACAGGGGGATCCTACGAGCAGTACGTC. This sequence encodes CASSPDLTGGSYEQYV.

This clonotype has a handful of counts. The J gene is TRBJ2-3, the V gene TRBV19, with TRBD1 as a possible D gene (5 bases). CDR1 is LNHDA, CDR2 SQIVND, per germline (reference sequence). Trimming stripped 5 bases from V and 1 base from J, with 10 bases between. The CDR3 is 14 amino acids. In DNA form, the CDR3 reads TGTGCCAGTAGTCCTCCGACAGGCACAGATACGCAGTATTTT. Translation gives CASSPPTGTDTQYF.

The chain uses TRBV2 and TRBJ1-1, with no clear D. Germline values: CDR1 SNHLY, CDR2 FYNNEI. Trimming cost V 6 bases and J 7 bases, with 9 bases left between them. The CDR3 covers 11 residues. DNA of the CDR3: TGTGCCAGCAGGGAGGCTGATGAAGCTTTCTTT. It yields the protein CASREADEAFF.

This clonotype was detected ten times or more. The chain uses TRBV5-1 and TRBJ2-1, with no clear D. The length of the CDR3 is 17 residues. Germline loops: CDR1 SGHRS, CDR2 YFSETQ. The ends were cut back, 0 bases at V and 0 bases at J, with 13 bases in the middle. The CDR3 coding sequence is TGCGCCAGCAGCTTGGTCTCGCGGACGGACTCCTACAATGAGCAGTTCTTC. The encoded protein is CASSLVSRTDSYNEQFF.

The chain joins TRBV10-2 to TRBJ2-2; D is perhaps TRBD1 (5 bases). Trimming took 3 bases from V and 5 from J, leaving 19 bases between them. The CDR3 has 17 amino acids. Germline CDR1 is WSHSY and CDR2 is SAAADI. The CDR3 DNA follows: TGCGCCAGCAGTGACCCTCGTGTCGACAGACCTACCGGGGAGCTGTTTTTT. This translates into CASSDPRVDRPTGELFF.

The chain joins TRBV4-2 to TRBJ2-5; 10 bases match TRBD1. With V trimmed by 0 bases and J by 4 bases, 8 bases remained unmatched. CDR1 and CDR2 from the germline V gene are LGHNA and YNFKEQ. CDR3 length equals 17 residues. CDR3 coding DNA: TGTGCCAGCAGCCAAGATATTGAGACAGGGGGCGGAGAGACCCAGTACTTC. Protein sequence: CASSQDIETGGGETQYF.

The chain joins TRBV19 to TRBJ2-4, with D maybe TRBD1 (7 bases). Deletions cut 2 bases from V and 1 base from J, with 15 bases between. The CDR3 is 17 residues long. Germline V CDR1 and CDR2: LNHDA, SQIVND (reference sequence). The CDR3 bases are TGTGCCAGTAGTATAACCGCCAGGGGGGCGGCCAAAAACATTCAGTACTTC. Protein: CASSITARGAAKNIQYF.

The gene calls are TRBV4-1 and TRBJ1-5; D remains unclear. V lost 0 bases and J lost 6, with 6 bases in between. Germline lookup yields CDR1 MGHRA and CDR2 YSYEKL. The CDR3 consists of 13 residues. CDR3 amino acids: CASSQDFSQPQHF. DNA for the CDR3: TGCGCCAGCAGCCAAGATTTTAGTCAGCCCCAGCATTTT.